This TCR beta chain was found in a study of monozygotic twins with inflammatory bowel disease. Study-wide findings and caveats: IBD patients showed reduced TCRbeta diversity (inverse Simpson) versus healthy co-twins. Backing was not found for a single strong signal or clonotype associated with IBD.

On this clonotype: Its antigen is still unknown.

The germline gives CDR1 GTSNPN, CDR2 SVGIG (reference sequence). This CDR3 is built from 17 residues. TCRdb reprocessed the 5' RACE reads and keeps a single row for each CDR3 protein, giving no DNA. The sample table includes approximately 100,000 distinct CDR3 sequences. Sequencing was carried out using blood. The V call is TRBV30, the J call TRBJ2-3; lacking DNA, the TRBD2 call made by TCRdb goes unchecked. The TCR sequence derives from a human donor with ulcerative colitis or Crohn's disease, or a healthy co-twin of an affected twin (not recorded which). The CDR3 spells CAWSDSPGLADFYTQYF. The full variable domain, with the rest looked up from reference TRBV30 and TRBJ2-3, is SQTIHQWPATLVQPVGSPLSLECTVEGTSNPNLYWYRQAAGRGLQLLFYSVGIGQISSEVPQNLSASRPQDRQFILSSKKLLLSDSGFYLCAWSDSPGLADFYTQYFGPGTRLTVL.